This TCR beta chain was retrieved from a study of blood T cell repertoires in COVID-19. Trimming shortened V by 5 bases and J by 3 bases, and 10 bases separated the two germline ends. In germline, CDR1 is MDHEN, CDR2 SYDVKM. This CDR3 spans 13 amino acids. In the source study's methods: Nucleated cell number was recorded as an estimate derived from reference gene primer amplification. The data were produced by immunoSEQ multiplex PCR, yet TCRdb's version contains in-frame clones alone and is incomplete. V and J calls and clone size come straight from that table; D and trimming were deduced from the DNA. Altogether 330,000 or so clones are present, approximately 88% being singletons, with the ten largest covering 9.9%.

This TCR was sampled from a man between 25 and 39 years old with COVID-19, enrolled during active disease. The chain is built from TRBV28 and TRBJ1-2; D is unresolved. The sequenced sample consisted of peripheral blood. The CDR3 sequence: CASSPPLDYGYTF. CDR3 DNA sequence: TGTGCCAGCAGTCCACCGTTAGACTATGGCTACACCTTC.